This TCR beta chain was observed in a study of a mutant IDH1 vaccine in newly diagnosed glioma. The germline gives CDR1 MGHRA, CDR2 YSYEKL. The CDR3 runs 16 residues. The V gene end was trimmed by 3 bases and the J gene end by 7 bases; junction bases not matched to a gene: 9. About this clone itself: Its specificity is unknown.

Here immunoSEQ multiplex PCR was the method, and the copy in TCRdb shows in-frame clones only, minus some. The table has about 43,000 clones, approximately 84% seen once. Sample time point: week 23, last vaccination. Topical imiquimod accompanied each vaccine dose, which consisted of 300 ug of mutant IDH1 20-mer peptide. The source was PBMCs, collected from a glioma patient whose treatment included an IDH1 peptide vaccine. V usage is TRBV4-1 and J usage is TRBJ2-2; 9 bases match TRBD1. This clonotype was sampled from a young woman with glioma. Some clones in this sample may be carry-over from other donors' samples. The CDR3 sequence: CASSQEGTGRGGELFF. CDR3 nucleotides: TGCGCCAGCAGCCAGGAAGGGACAGGGCGCGGCGGGGAGCTGTTTTTT.